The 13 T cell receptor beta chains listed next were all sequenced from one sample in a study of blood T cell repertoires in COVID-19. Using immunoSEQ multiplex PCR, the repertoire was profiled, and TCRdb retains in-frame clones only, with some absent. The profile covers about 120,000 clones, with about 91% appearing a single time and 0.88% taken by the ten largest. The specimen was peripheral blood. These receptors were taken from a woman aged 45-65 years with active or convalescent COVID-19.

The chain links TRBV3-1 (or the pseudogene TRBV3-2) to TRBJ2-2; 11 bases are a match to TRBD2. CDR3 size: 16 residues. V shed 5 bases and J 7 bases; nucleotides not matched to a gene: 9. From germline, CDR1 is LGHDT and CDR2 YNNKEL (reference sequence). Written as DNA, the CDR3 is TGTGCCAGCAGCGTTACTAGCGGGAGTAGGGTCGGGGAGCTGTTTTTT. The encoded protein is CASSVTSGSRVGELFF.

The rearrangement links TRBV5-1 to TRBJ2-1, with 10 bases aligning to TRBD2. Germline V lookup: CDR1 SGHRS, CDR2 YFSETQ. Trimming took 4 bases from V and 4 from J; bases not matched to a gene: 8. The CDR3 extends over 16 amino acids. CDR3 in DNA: TGCGCCAGCAGCCACCAAGCGGGAGGGGGTTACAATGAGCAGTTCTTC. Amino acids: CASSHQAGGGYNEQFF.

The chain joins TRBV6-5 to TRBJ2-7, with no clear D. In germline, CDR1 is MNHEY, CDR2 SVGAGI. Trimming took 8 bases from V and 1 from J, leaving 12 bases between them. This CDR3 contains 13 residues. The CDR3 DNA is TGTGCCAGCCACCGCACCGAGTCCTACGAGCAGTACTTC. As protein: CASHRTESYEQYF.

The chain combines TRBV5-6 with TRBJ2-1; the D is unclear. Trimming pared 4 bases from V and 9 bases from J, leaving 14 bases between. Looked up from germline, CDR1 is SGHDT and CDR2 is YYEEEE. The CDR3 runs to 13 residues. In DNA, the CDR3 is TGTGCCAGCAGCCATGTTAGTAGCACTGAGCAGTTCTTC. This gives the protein CASSHVSSTEQFF.

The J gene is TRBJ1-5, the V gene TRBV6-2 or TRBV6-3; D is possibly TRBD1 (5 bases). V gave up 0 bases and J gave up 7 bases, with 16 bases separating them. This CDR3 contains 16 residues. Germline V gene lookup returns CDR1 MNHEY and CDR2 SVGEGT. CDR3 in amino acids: CASSYSGTPSGQPQHF. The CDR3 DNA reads TGTGCCAGCAGTTACTCGGGGACTCCCTCGGGGCAGCCCCAGCATTTT.

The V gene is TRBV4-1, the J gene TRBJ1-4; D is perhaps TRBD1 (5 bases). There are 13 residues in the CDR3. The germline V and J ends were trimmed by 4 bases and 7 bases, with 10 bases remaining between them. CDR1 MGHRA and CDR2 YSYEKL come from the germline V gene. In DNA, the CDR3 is TGCGCCAGCAGCCCCCTCGACAGTGAAAAACTGTTTTTT. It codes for CASSPLDSEKLFF.

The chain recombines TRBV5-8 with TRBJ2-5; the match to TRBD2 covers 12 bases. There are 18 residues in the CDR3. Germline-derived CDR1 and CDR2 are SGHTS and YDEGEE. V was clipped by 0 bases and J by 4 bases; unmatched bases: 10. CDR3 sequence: CASSLVLAGGLGGETQYF. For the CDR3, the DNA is TGTGCCAGCAGCTTGGTCCTAGCGGGAGGGCTGGGCGGAGAGACCCAGTACTTC.

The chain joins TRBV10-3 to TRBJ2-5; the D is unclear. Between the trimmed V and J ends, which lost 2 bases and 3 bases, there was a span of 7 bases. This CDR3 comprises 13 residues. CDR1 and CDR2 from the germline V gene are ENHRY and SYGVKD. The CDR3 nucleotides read TGTGCCATCAGTGAGGCCCGAGAAGAGACCCAGTACTTC. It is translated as CAISEAREETQYF.

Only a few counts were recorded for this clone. Here the CDR3 reads CASSQITGYEQYF. DNA for the CDR3: TGCGCCAGCAGCCAGATAACAGGGTACGAGCAGTACTTC. The chain combines TRBV4-1 with TRBJ2-7; D perhaps matches TRBD1 (6 bases). CDR3 length: 13 residues. V was trimmed by 3 bases and J by 4 bases, leaving 10 bases between them. The germline V gene encodes CDR1 MGHRA and CDR2 YSYEKL.

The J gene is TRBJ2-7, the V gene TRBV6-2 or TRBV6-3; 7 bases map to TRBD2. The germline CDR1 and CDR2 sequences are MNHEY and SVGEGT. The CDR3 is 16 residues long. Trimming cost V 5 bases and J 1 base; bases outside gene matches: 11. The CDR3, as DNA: TGTGCCAGCAGTCGGGGATCACCAGCGGGGTCCTACGAGCAGTACTTC. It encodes CASSRGSPAGSYEQYF.

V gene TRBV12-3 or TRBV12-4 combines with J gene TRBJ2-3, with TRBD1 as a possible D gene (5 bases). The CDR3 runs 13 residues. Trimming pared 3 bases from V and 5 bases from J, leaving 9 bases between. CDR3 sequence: CASSLQGRDTQYF. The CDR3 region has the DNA TGTGCCAGCAGTTTGCAGGGTAGAGATACGCAGTATTTT.

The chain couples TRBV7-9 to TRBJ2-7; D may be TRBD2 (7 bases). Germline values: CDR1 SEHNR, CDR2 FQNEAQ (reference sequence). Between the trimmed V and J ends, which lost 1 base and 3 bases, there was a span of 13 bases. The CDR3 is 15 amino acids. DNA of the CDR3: TGTGCCAGCAGCTTAGGCGCGGGGGCCGGCTACGAGCAGTACTTC. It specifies CASSLGAGAGYEQYF.

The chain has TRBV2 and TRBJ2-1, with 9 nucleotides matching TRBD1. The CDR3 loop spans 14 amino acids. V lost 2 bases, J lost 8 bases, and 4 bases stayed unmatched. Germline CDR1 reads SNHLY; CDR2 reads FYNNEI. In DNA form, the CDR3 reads TGTGCCAGCAGTGAAACAGGGGGCCAATATGAGCAGTTCTTC. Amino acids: CASSETGGQYEQFF.